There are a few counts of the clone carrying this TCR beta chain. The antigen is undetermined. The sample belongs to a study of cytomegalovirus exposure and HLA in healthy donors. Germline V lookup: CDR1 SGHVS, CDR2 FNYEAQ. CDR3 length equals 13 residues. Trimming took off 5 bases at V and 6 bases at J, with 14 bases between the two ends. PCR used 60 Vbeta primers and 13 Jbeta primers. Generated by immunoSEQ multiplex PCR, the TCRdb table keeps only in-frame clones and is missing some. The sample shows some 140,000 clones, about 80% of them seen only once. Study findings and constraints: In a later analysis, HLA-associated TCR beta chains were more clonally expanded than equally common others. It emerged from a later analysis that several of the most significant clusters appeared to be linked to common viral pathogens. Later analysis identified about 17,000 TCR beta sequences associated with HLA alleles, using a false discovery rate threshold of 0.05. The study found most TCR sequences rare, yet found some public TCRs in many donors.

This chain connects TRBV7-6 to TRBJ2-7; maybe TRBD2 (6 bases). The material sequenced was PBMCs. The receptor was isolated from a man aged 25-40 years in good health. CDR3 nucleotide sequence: TGTGCCAGCAGCGCAAACCTAGCGATCGAGCAGTACTTC. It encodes CASSANLAIEQYF.